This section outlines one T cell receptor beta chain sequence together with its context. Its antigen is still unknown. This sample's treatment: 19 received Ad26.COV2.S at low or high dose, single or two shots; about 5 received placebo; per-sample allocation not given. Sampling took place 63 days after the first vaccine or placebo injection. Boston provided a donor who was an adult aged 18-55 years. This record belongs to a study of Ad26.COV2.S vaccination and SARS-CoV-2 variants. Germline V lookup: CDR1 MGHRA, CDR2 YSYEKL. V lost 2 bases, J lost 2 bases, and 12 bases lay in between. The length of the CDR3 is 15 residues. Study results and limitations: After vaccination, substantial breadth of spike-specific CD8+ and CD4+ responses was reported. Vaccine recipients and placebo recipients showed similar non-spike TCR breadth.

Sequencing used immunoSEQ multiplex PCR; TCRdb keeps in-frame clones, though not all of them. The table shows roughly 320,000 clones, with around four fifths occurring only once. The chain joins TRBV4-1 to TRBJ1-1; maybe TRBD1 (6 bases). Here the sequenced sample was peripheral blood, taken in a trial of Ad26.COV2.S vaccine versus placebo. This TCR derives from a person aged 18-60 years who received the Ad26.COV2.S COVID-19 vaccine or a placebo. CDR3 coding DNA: TGCGCCAGCAGCCAACCCCAAGGGGGAAACACTGAAGCTTTCTTT. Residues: CASSQPQGGNTEAFF.